What follows are 6 T cell receptor beta chains derived from one specimen sequenced in a study of blood T cell repertoires in COVID-19. Measured with immunoSEQ multiplex PCR; TCRdb has only the in-frame clones, and not every one. This table holds about 170,000 clones, about 84% found once. The sample consisted of PBMCs or T cells enriched from blood (not recorded which). These receptors all stem from a man aged 45 to 65 who had recovered from COVID-19.

A note on this clone: A read error may produce the germline difference seen at one junction end. The CDR3 coding sequence is TGTGCTAGCAGCTTCGATCCTAGCGGGGGGGCTGGGACCCAGTACTTC. This sequence encodes CASSFDPSGGAGTQYF. V is TRBV7-7 and J is TRBJ2-5; 12 bases are a match to TRBD2. CDR1 is SSHAT, CDR2 FNYEAQ, per germline (reference sequence). CDR3 size: 16 residues. Combining the CDR3 with reference TRBV7-7 and TRBJ2-5 gives the whole variable domain GAGVSQSPRYKVTKRGQDVTLRCDPISSHATLYWYQQALGQGPEFLTYFNYEAQPDKSGLPSDRFSAERPEGSISTLTIQRTEQRDSAMYRCASSFDPSGGAGTQYFGPGTRLLVL.

V is TRBV9 and J is TRBJ1-2; no reliable D call. The CDR3 length is 13 residues. Germline CDR1 reads SGDLS; CDR2 reads YYNGEE. Trimming stripped 0 bases from V and 2 bases from J, with 5 bases between. CDR3 sequence: CASSVDGNYGYTF. CDR3 bases: TGTGCCAGCAGCGTAGACGGGAACTATGGCTACACCTTC.

The CDR3 DNA sequence: TGTGCCAGCAGTTTCCGGACAGGGCCCTACAATGAGCAGTTCTTC. Amino acid sequence: CASSFRTGPYNEQFF. The chain carries TRBV28 and TRBJ2-1; TRBD1 matches at 8 bases. This CDR3 region has 15 residues. V shed 3 bases, J shed 2 bases, and the junction held 3 bases outside the gene matches. The germline CDR1 and CDR2 sequences are MDHEN and SYDVKM.

The chain couples TRBV5-6 to TRBJ2-5, with D uncertain. V lost 3 bases and J 0 bases, leaving 9 bases between the germline ends. The germline CDR1 and CDR2 sequences are SGHDT and YYEEEE. CDR3 size: 14 residues. The CDR3 region is CASSSATYQETQYF. The CDR3 coding sequence is TGTGCCAGCAGCTCTGCTACTTACCAAGAGACCCAGTACTTC.

The V and J genes are TRBV7-6 and TRBJ1-1; TRBD1 matches 7 bases. CDR1 is SGHVS, CDR2 FNYEAQ, per germline. The CDR3 has 13 amino acids. The V gene end was trimmed by 1 base and the J gene end by 6 bases; junction bases not matched to a gene: 2. CDR3 nucleotide sequence: TGTGCCAGCAGCTTAGAGGGGACAGCTGAAGCTTTCTTT. It specifies CASSLEGTAEAFF.

This clone occurred a few times. The V gene is TRBV7-2, the J gene TRBJ2-5; D gene uncertain. The V and J ends lost 2 bases and 5 bases respectively, with 9 bases between them. CDR3 length: 13 residues. CDR1 is SGHTA, CDR2 FQGNSA, per germline. CDR3 DNA: TGTGCCAGCAGCTTACGAAGCGATGAGACCCAGTACTTC. This gives the protein CASSLRSDETQYF.